This TCR beta chain was recovered during a study of blood T cell repertoires in COVID-19. Study context: Samples taken during acute and convalescent COVID-19 were collected in the United States, Italy and Spain. From T cells, B-cell-depleted T cells, or PBMCs came the material, which was cDNA or gDNA.

The CDR3 consists of 17 residues. From germline, CDR1 is MGHRA and CDR2 YSYEKL. J lost 0 bases, V lost 3 bases, and 8 bases had no gene match. Per the original data handling: Reference gene primer amplification yielded estimated nucleated cell counts. The data were produced by immunoSEQ multiplex PCR, yet TCRdb's version contains in-frame clones alone and is incomplete. The D gene and trimming were derived from the DNA, and the V and J assignments and clone size from that table. The sample records 100,000 to 150,000 clones, 75% to 85% being singletons. This TCR was recovered from a woman in her 50s with acute or convalescent COVID-19. The J gene is TRBJ1-5, the V gene TRBV4-1; TRBD1 agrees at 7 bases. What was sequenced was peripheral blood. CDR3 sequence reads: CASSHGQGVYSNQPQHF. For the CDR3, the DNA is TGCGCCAGCAGCCACGGGCAGGGGGTGTATAGCAATCAGCCCCAGCATTTT.